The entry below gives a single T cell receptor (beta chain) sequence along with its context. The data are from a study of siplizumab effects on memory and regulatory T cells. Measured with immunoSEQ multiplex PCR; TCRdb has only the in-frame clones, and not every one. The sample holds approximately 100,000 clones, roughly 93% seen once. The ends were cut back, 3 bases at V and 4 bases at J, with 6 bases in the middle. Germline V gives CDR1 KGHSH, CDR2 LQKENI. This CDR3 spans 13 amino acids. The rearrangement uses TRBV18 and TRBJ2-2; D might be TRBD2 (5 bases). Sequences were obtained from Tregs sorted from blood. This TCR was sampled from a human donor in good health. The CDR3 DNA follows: TGTGCCAGCTCACCCGGGGTCACCGGGGAGCTGTTTTTT. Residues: CASSPGVTGELFF.